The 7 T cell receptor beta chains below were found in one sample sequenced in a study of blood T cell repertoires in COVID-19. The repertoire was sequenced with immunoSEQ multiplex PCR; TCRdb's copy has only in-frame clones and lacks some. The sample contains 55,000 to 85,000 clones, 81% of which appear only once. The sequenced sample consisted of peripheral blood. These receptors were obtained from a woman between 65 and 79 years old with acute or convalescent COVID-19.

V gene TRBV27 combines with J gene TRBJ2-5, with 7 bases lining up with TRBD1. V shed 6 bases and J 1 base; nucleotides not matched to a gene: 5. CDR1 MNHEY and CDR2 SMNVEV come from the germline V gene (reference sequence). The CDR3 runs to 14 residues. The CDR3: CASSSRGTQETQYF. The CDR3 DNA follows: TGTGCCAGCAGCTCCAGGGGGACCCAAGAGACCCAGTACTTC.

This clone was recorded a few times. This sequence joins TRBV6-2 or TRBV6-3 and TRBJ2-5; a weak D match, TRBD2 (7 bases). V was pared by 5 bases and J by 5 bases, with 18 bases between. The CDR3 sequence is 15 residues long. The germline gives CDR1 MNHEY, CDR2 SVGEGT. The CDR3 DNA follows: TGTGCCAGCAGTCCCCGGGGGGCCGGGAGGGAGACCCAGTACTTC. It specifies CASSPRGAGRETQYF.

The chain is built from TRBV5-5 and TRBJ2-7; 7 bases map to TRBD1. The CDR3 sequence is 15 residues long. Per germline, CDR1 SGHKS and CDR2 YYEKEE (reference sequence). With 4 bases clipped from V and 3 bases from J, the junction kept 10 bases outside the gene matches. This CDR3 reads CASSNRDRTLYEQYF. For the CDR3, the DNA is TGTGCCAGCAGCAACCGGGACAGAACTCTCTACGAGCAGTACTTC.

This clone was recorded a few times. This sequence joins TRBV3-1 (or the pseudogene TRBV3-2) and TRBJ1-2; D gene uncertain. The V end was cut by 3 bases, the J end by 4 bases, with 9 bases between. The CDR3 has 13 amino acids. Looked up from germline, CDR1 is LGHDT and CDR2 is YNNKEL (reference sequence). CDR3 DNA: TGTGCCAGCAGCCACGGGAGGAGCTATGGCTACACCTTC. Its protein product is CASSHGRSYGYTF.

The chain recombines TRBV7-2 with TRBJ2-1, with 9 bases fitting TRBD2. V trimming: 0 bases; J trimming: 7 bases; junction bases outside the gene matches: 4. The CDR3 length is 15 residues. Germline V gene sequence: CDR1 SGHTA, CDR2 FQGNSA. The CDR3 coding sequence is TGTGCCAGCAGCTTAGCTAGCGGGAGTGGAAATGAGCAGTTCTTC. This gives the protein CASSLASGSGNEQFF.

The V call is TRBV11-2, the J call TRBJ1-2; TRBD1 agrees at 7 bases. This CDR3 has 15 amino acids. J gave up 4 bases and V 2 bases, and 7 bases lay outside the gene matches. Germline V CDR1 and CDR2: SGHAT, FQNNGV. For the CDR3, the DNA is TGTGCCAGCAGCTTAAGACAAACAGGGGCCTATGGCTACACCTTC. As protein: CASSLRQTGAYGYTF.

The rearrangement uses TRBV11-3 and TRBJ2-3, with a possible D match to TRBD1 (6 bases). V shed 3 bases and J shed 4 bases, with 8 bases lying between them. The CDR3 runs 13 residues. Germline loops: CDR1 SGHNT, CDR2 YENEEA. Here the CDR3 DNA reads TGTGCCAGCAGCTTTCCAGGGGCAGATACGCAGTATTTT. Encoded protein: CASSFPGADTQYF.